This TCR beta chain came from a study of HIV-infected patients and healthy controls. Study-wide results and caveats: Compared with untreated HIV+ repertoires, healthy controls showed roughly threefold more distinct CDR3s and higher Shannon diversity. The authors saw processing only sixteen HIV-infected individuals as a major limitation on generality. CDR3 sharing between individuals was lower in HIV-infected patients than in healthy controls.

This clonotype ranks as medium-sized. Its antigen is undetermined. cDNA was made from 400 to 500 ng RNA using alpha and beta constant primers. Alpha and beta chain libraries were made separately by chain-specific third strand synthesis with multiplexing indices. TCRdb re-analysed the 5' RACE reads in MiXCR, keeping a single row per CDR3 protein. The table includes 10,000 to 15,000 distinct CDR3 sequences, roughly a tenth detected once. In germline, CDR1 is SGHRS, CDR2 YFSETQ. Trimming shortened V by 0 bases and J by 3 bases, and 10 bases separated the two germline ends. This CDR3 contains 14 residues. All unsorted peripheral T cells were captured because whole blood was used without fractionation.

This TCR was sampled from an adult in good health. Specimen: blood. V gene TRBV5-1 combines with J gene TRBJ2-7; perhaps D is TRBD1 or TRBD2 (5 bases each). CDR3 in amino acids: CASSLAPGHYEQYF. For the CDR3, the DNA is TGCGCCAGCAGCTTGGCACCGGGGCACTACGAGCAGTACTTC. The full variable domain, completed using reference TRBV5-1 and TRBJ2-7, is KAGVTQTPRYLIKTRGQQVTLSCSPISGHRSVSWYQQTPGQGLQFLFEYFSETQRNKGNFPGRFSGRQFSNSRSEMNVSTLELGDSALYLCASSLAPGHYEQYFGPGTRLTVT.